The 6 T cell receptor beta chains below all came from one sample that was sequenced in a study of OX40 agonist ivuxolimab in advanced cancers. Here immunoSEQ multiplex PCR was the method, and the copy in TCRdb shows in-frame clones only, minus some. The data show some 53,000 clones, around 94% seen once. This material consisted of CD4+ or CD8+ T cells sorted from blood, taken in a trial of the OX40 agonist ivuxolimab. The source of these receptors is an adult with an advanced solid tumor such as melanoma, head and neck, liver or kidney cancer.

The chain combines TRBV4-1 with TRBJ2-7; 9 bases map to TRBD2. V shed 2 bases and J 3 bases; nucleotides not matched to a gene: 5. Germline-derived CDR1 and CDR2 are MGHRA and YSYEKL. The CDR3 totals 15 residues. CDR3 DNA: TGCGCCAGCAGCCAACGACTAGCGGAGGTCTACGAGCAGTACTTC. Its protein is CASSQRLAEVYEQYF.

The V gene is TRBV14, the J gene TRBJ2-7, with TRBD2 matching over 9 bases. V shed 4 bases and J 4 bases; nucleotides not matched to a gene: 11. The CDR3 runs to 16 residues. Looked up from germline, CDR1 is SGHDN and CDR2 is FVKESK. The CDR3 sequence is CASSLSSSGNRYEQYF. CDR3 bases: TGTGCCAGCAGCCTCTCTTCTAGCGGGAATCGTTACGAGCAGTACTTC. Full variable domain (outside the CDR3, taken from reference TRBV14 and TRBJ2-7): EAGVTQFPSHSVIEKGQTVTLRCDPISGHDNLYWYRRVMGKEIKFLLHFVKESKQDESGMPNNRFLAERTGGTYSTLKVQPAELEDSGVYFCASSLSSSGNRYEQYFGPGTRLTVT.

This chain uses TRBV5-4 with TRBJ1-2; 8 bases fit TRBD1. The CDR3 covers 13 residues. The V gene's germline CDR1 is SGHNT and CDR2 YYREEE (reference sequence). V was clipped by 4 bases and J by 10 bases; unmatched bases: 9. CDR3: CASSLRGQANYTF. CDR3 sequence (DNA): TGTGCCAGCAGCCTTAGGGGACAGGCAAACTACACCTTC. Full variable domain (outside the CDR3, taken from reference TRBV5-4 and TRBJ1-2): ETGVTQSPTHLIKTRGQQVTLRCSSQSGHNTVSWYQQALGQGPQFIFQYYREEENGRGNFPPRFSGLQFPNYSSELNVNALELDDSALYLCASSLRGQANYTFGSGTRLTVV.

The V gene is TRBV2, the J gene TRBJ1-1; TRBD1 agrees at 7 bases. Trimming removed 7 bases from V and 3 bases from J; junction bases left unmatched: 8. This CDR3 comprises 14 residues. The V gene's germline CDR1 is SNHLY and CDR2 FYNNEI. CDR3 sequence reads: CASNIQGRYTEAFF. In DNA, the CDR3 is TGTGCCAGCAATATACAGGGGCGGTACACTGAAGCTTTCTTT. Full variable domain (rest looked up from reference TRBV2 and TRBJ1-1): EPEVTQTPSHQVTQMGQEVILRCVPISNHLYFYWYRQILGQKVEFLVSFYNNEISEKSEIFDDQFSVERPDGSNFTLKIRSTKLEDSAMYFCASNIQGRYTEAFFGQGTRLTVV.

The chain carries TRBV2 and TRBJ2-7, with no clear D. The CDR3 has 13 residues. Germline CDR1 reads SNHLY; CDR2 reads FYNNEI. Trimming shortened V by 4 bases and J by 2 bases, and 9 bases separated the two germline ends. CDR3 loop: CASSVGLTYEQYF. The CDR3 DNA reads TGTGCCAGCAGTGTGGGCCTAACCTACGAGCAGTACTTC. The full variable domain, rest sourced from reference TRBV2 and TRBJ2-7, is EPEVTQTPSHQVTQMGQEVILRCVPISNHLYFYWYRQILGQKVEFLVSFYNNEISEKSEIFDDQFSVERPDGSNFTLKIRSTKLEDSAMYFCASSVGLTYEQYFGPGTRLTVT.

The chain links TRBV19 to TRBJ2-1, with TRBD2 matching 10 bases. CDR3 size: 15 residues. The V gene end was trimmed by 5 bases and the J gene end by 5 bases; junction bases not matched to a gene: 6. The germline V gene encodes CDR1 LNHDA and CDR2 SQIVND (reference sequence). Here the CDR3 reads CASSYWTSGDNEQFF. CDR3 DNA sequence: TGTGCCAGTAGTTATTGGACTAGCGGAGACAATGAGCAGTTCTTC.